The present T cell receptor (beta chain) was sequenced within a study of shared clonotypes between healthy human individuals. The study, taken as a whole, reports: In general, naive subsets displayed greater estimated richness than memory subsets did. In a handful of donors, around 5% of naive CD4 clonotypes appeared in common.

Worth noting for this clone: Its antigen is still unknown.

Assay: immunoSEQ multiplex PCR; the TCRdb copy retains only in-frame clones and omits some. This sample has about 2.4 million clones, with 93% found just once. The CDR3 extends over 16 amino acids. V lost 8 bases, J lost 3 bases, and 12 bases stayed unmatched. Germline CDR1 and CDR2: SNHLY and FYNNEI. Nashville, Tennessee was home to all donors, each a Caucasian adult. Material for sequencing was naive CD4+ T cells from PBMCs. Subset: CD45RA+ positively selected. J is TRBJ2-3 and V is TRBV2; 9 nucleotides agree with TRBD2. This TCR came from a man aged 18 to 30 in good health. Some clones in this sample may be carry-over from other donors' samples. DNA of the CDR3: TGTGCCAGCTACGACCCGGGACTAGCAGAAACAGATACGCAGTATTTT. Protein product: CASYDPGLAETDTQYF.